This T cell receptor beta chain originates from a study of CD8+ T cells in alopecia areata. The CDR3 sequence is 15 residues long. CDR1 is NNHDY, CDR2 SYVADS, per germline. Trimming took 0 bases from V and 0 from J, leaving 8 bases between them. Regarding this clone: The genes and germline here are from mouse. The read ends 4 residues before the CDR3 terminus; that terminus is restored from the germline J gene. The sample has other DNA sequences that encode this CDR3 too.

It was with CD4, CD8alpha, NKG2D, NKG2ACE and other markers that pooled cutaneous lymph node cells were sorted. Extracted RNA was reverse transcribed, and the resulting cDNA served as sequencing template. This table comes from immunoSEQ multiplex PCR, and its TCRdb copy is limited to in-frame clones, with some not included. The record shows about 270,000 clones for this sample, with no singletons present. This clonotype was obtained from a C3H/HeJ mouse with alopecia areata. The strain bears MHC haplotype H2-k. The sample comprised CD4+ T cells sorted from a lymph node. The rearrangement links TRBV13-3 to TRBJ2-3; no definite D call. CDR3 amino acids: CASSDEGSSAETLYF. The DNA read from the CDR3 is TGTGCCAGCAGTGATGAAGGGTCTAGTGCAGAA.